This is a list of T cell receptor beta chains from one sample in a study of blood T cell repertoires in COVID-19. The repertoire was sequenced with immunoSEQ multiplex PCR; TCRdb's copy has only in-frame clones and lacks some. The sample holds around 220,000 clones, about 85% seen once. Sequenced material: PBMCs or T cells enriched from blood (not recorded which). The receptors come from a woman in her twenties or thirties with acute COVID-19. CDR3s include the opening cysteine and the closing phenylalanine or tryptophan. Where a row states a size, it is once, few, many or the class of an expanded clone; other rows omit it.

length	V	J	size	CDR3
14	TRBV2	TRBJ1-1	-	CASNNRAQNTEAFF
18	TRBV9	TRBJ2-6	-	CASSVGSAHLSGANVLTF
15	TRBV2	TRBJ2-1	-	CASKSELAGRNEQFF
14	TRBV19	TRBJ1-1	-	CASTHRTPNTEAFF
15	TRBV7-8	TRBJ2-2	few	CASSFAGVNTGELFF
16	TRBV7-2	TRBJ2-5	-	CASSSPGTGVQETQYF
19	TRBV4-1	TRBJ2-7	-	CASSQRGLKREAYSYEQYF
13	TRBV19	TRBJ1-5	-	CASRGQVDQPQHF
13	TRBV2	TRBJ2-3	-	CASSEVGQGTQYF
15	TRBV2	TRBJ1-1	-	CASSVKGVMNTEAFF